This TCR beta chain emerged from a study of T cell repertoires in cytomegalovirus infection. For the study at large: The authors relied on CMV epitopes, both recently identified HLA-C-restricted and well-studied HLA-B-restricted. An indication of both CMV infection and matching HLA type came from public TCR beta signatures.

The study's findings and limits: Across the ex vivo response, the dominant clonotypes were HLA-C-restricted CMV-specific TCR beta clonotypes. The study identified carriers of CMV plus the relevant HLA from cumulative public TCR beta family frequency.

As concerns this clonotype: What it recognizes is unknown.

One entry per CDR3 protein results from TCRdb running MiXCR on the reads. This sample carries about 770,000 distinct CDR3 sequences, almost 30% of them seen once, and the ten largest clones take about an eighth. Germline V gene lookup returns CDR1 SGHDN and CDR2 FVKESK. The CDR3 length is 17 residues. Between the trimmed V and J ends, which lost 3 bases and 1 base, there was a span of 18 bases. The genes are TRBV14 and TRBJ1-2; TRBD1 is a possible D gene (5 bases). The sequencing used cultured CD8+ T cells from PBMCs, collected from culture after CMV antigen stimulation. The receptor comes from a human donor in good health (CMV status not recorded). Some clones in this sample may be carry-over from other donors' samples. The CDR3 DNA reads TGTGCCAGCAGCCACCCGAGGGGAGGCCGAAATAACTATGGCTACACCTTC. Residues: CASSHPRGGRNNYGYTF.